These 11 T cell receptor beta chains share one sample of origin, sequenced in a study of patients and donors after allogeneic stem cell transplantation. From the RT-PCR reads, TCRdb called clonotypes with MiXCR, one entry per CDR3 protein. The sample contains about 10,000 distinct CDR3 sequences, 5.5% to 7% of which appear only once. Material for sequencing was blood, either unsorted or a sorted T cell fraction (not recorded which). All receptors come from a human donor who was either an allogeneic HSCT recipient or a stem cell or donor lymphocyte infusion donor (not recorded which). It is not recorded whose cells these are; they may come from a transplant donor.

The chain uses TRBV9 and TRBJ2-7; D gene unclear. Looked up from germline, CDR1 is SGDLS and CDR2 is YYNGEE. Trimming shortened V by 0 bases and J by 3 bases, and 16 bases separated the two germline ends. This CDR3 has 16 amino acids. CDR3 nucleotide sequence: TGTGCCAGCAGCGTAGGAGGCCCCGAGACCCACTACGAGCAGTACTTC. Translation gives CASSVGGPETHYEQYF.

A remark on this clonotype: A much bigger clone sits one base away, suggesting this may be a read error. This CDR3 is missing its conserved last phenylalanine or tryptophan, likely due to a read error. As DNA, the CDR3 is TGTGCCAGCAGATTTACCGGGACAGGGGTAATAGATACGCAGTATTTG. It codes for CASRFTGTGVIDTQYL. The chain recombines TRBV7-2 with TRBJ2-3, with TRBD1 identical over 10 bases. This CDR3 spans 16 amino acids. The germline V gene encodes CDR1 SGHTA and CDR2 FQGNSA. Trimming removed 6 bases from V and 5 bases from J; junction bases left unmatched: 11.

CDR3 sequence (DNA): TGTGCCAGCAGGACTAGCGGGCCGTACAATGAGCAGTTCTTC. As protein: CASRTSGPYNEQFF. V and J are TRBV12-3 or TRBV12-4 and TRBJ2-1; 10 positions match TRBD2. V dropped 6 bases and J dropped 4; count of bases not matched to a gene: 3. The CDR3 sequence is 14 residues long.

This clonotype was counted many times. This sequence joins TRBV25-1 and TRBJ1-3; D is possibly TRBD1 (5 bases). CDR1 MGHDK and CDR2 SYGVNS come from the germline V gene. The CDR3 loop spans 14 amino acids. Trimming removed 3 bases at V and 1 base at J, with 7 bases between. The CDR3: CASSDPGSGNTIYF. The DNA of the CDR3 is TGTGCCAGCAGTGATCCAGGGTCTGGAAACACCATATATTTT.

CDR3 region: CASSFSSAPVSYEQYF. The CDR3 DNA sequence: TGTGCCAGCAGTTTCAGTTCGGCACCCGTATCCTACGAGCAGTACTTC. The chain uses TRBV6-5 and TRBJ2-7; D unresolved. Between the trimmed V and J ends, which lost 4 bases and 1 base, there was a span of 17 bases. This CDR3 comprises 16 residues. Per the germline V gene, CDR1 is MNHEY and CDR2 is SVGAGI.

Ten or more counts support this clonotype. One end of the junction is discordant with germline, which a read error may explain. The CDR3: CGVGRGDEQFF. CDR3 coding DNA: TGCGGGGTGGGGAGAGGCGATGAGCAGTTCTTC. The chain combines TRBV24-1 with TRBJ2-1; D possibly corresponds to TRBD2 (5 bases). CDR3 length equals 11 residues. CDR1 KGHDR and CDR2 SFDVKD come from the germline V gene.

The sample holds many counts of this clonotype. J is TRBJ2-3 and V is TRBV21-1; the D segment call TRBD2 is taken from the table without a DNA check. TRBV21-1 is marked as a pseudogene. This CDR3 has 18 amino acids. The DNA for the CDR3 is TGTGCCAGCAGCAAATACCCTAGCGGGACCCGATTTAGGAGTACGCAGTATTTT. Encoded protein: CASSKYPSGTRFRSTQYF.

This clonotype was seen repeatedly, ten times or more. The chain combines TRBV20-1 with TRBJ1-2, with TRBD1 as a possible D gene (5 bases). The V gene's germline CDR1 is DFQATT and CDR2 SNEGSKA (reference sequence). CDR3 size: 16 residues. Trimming took 4 bases from V and 4 from J, leaving 22 bases between them. The CDR3 spells CSANSGEGSGSYGYTF. The DNA of the CDR3 is TGCAGTGCTAACTCCGGGGAGGGGAGCGGATCCTATGGCTACACCTTC.

On this clonotype itself: A read error is possible here, since a much larger clone lies one base away. This chain uses TRBV7-2 with TRBJ1-2, with a weak D call TRBD1 (5 bases). Germline V gives CDR1 SGHTA, CDR2 FQGNSA. This CDR3 has 15 amino acids. The CDR3 here is CASSFERQTNCGYTF. In DNA form, the CDR3 reads TGTGCCAGCAGCTTCGAAAGACAGACCAACTGTGGCTACACCTTC.

This clonotype is classed as medium-sized. CDR3 amino acids: CASIRAGVSYNEQFF. CDR3 coding DNA: TGTGCCAGCATACGTGCGGGAGTGTCGTACAATGAGCAGTTCTTC. The chain links TRBV6-2 or TRBV6-3 to TRBJ2-1; 7 nucleotides agree with TRBD2. V was clipped by 7 bases and J by 4 bases; unmatched bases: 10. This CDR3 comprises 15 residues. Germline CDR1 reads MNHEY; CDR2 reads SVGEGT.

This clonotype occurred a few times. The genes are TRBV12-3 or TRBV12-4 and TRBJ2-7, with 11 bases lining up with TRBD2. The CDR3 has 16 amino acids. V dropped 4 bases and J dropped 2; count of bases not matched to a gene: 7. The CDR3 reads CASSSPPTSGTYEQYF. The CDR3, as DNA: TGTGCCAGCAGTTCCCCCCCGACTAGCGGGACCTACGAGCAGTACTTC.